The 22 T cell receptor beta chains below all came from one sample that was sequenced in a study of T cells after yellow fever vaccination (dated by TCRdb to between 2017 and 2020). In light of the paper, this sample's treatment or condition label describes: live attenuated yellow fever vaccine strain. The library was produced with 5' RACE. Sequencing was carried out with an Illumina NovaSeq 6000. In-frame beta chains were kept once TCRdb had trimmed the public reads at Q25 with fastp and called clones with MiXCR. Every CDR3 protein is listed once, alongside the most common genes and DNA of its rows. This sample comprises approximately 250,000 distinct CDR3 sequences, 5.2% of them detected only once. Jointly, the top ten make up roughly 3.4% of the sample. The specimen was CD4+ T cells sorted from PBMCs, collected on the day of the yellow fever booster vaccination. All receptors come from a man aged 18 to 30 who received the YFV17D yellow fever vaccine.

V and J are TRBV30 and TRBJ1-1; D not resolved. Trimming removed 2 bases from V and 7 bases from J, with 8 bases in between. CDR3 size: 11 residues. The V gene's germline CDR1 is GTSNPN and CDR2 SVGIG (reference sequence). The CDR3 spells CAWSTEVEAFF. In nucleotides, the CDR3 is TGTGCCTGGAGTACAGAGGTTGAAGCTTTCTTT. Together with reference TRBV30 and TRBJ1-1, the CDR3 gives the full variable domain: SQTIHQWPATLVQPVGSPLSLECTVEGTSNPNLYWYRQAAGRGLQLLFYSVGIGQISSEVPQNLSASRPQDRQFILSSKKLLLSDSGFYLCAWSTEVEAFFGQGTRLTVV.

The rearrangement joins TRBV15 to TRBJ1-5; D remains unclear. Trimming stripped 1 base from V and 7 bases from J, with 14 bases between. CDR1 is LNHNV and CDR2 is YYDKDF in the germline V gene (reference sequence). The CDR3 is 15 amino acids. Here the CDR3 reads CATSRVGNFHQPQHF. In nucleotides, the CDR3 is TGTGCCACCAGCAGAGTTGGAAATTTTCACCAGCCCCAGCATTTT.

This clonotype was detected many times. The chain is built from TRBV20-1 and TRBJ1-2, with a tentative D call TRBD1 (5 bases). Trimming left V 3 bases short and J 4 bases short, with 12 bases between. The CDR3 is made up of 13 amino acids. From germline, CDR1 is DFQATT and CDR2 SNEGSKA (reference sequence). Here the CDR3 reads CSARTVDSYGYTF. CDR3 nucleotides: TGCAGTGCTAGGACAGTCGATAGCTATGGCTACACCTTC.

This clonotype has more than one count but fewer than ten. The V and J genes are TRBV12-3 or TRBV12-4 and TRBJ1-3; D not certain. The V end lost 7 bases, the J end lost 2 bases, and 9 bases lay between the germline ends. The CDR3 extends over 13 amino acids. This CDR3 reads CASTGETGNTIYF. The DNA for the CDR3 is TGTGCCAGCACGGGTGAAACTGGAAACACCATATATTTT.

This chain connects TRBV20-1 to TRBJ2-2; TRBD1 agrees at 7 bases. V was pared by 0 bases and J by 5 bases, with 6 bases of the junction left unmatched. The CDR3 runs 15 residues. Germline V gene data show CDR1 as DFQATT and CDR2 as SNEGSKA (reference sequence). The CDR3 DNA sequence: TGCAGTGCTAGAGATTTCTCCAGGGGGACCGGGGAGCTGTTTTTT. Translation: CSARDFSRGTGELFF.

This clonotype occurred a few times. The chain recombines TRBV24-1 with TRBJ2-3; D is uncertain. Per the germline V gene, CDR1 is KGHDR and CDR2 is SFDVKD. This CDR3 comprises 13 residues. The ends were cut back, 3 bases at V and 7 bases at J, with 10 bases in the middle. Written as DNA, the CDR3 is TGTGCCACCAGTGATATGAGGACGTATACGCAGTATTTT. This translates into CATSDMRTYTQYF.

This clonotype appeared many times. The chain couples TRBV5-1 to TRBJ1-4; 7 bases map to TRBD1. The germline V gene has CDR1 SGHRS and CDR2 YFSETQ. This CDR3 has 14 residues. V shed 4 bases and J 5 bases; nucleotides not matched to a gene: 5. In nucleotides, the CDR3 is TGCGCCAGCAGCAAGGGACAGCGGAATGAAAAACTGTTTTTT. This codes for CASSKGQRNEKLFF.

The V call is TRBV5-1, the J call TRBJ2-3; TRBD1 aligns across 8 bases. Germline lookup yields CDR1 SGHRS and CDR2 YFSETQ. CDR3 size: 14 residues. After removal of 4 bases from V and 6 bases from J, the junction contained 7 bases not matched to a gene. The CDR3 nucleotides read TGCGCCAGCAGCCCGGACAGGGCGGGGGATACGCAGTATTTT. This sequence encodes CASSPDRAGDTQYF.

The CDR3 protein is CASSYNRGLNTEAFF. CDR3 nucleotides: TGTGCCAGCAGTTACAACAGGGGTTTGAACACTGAAGCTTTCTTT. The J gene is TRBJ1-1, the V gene TRBV6-2 or TRBV6-3; 7 nucleotides line up with TRBD1. Germline V gene lookup returns CDR1 MNHEY and CDR2 SVGEGT. The CDR3 is 15 residues long. The V and J ends lost 2 bases and 0 bases, in that order; junction bases with no gene match: 3.

Many counts were recorded for this clonotype. The chain uses TRBV12-3 or TRBV12-4 and TRBJ1-1; D might be TRBD1 (6 bases). The CDR3 runs 14 residues. V was trimmed by 5 bases and J by 4 bases, leaving 14 bases between them. The CDR3 is CASSRRRGSTEAFF. CDR3 DNA sequence: TGTGCCAGCAGTAGGCGAAGGGGGAGCACTGAAGCTTTCTTT.

This clonotype was seen repeatedly, ten times or more. The V and J genes are TRBV7-2 and TRBJ2-2; D possibly corresponds to TRBD2 (6 bases). Germline V lookup: CDR1 SGHTA, CDR2 FQGNSA. The CDR3 runs 15 residues. With 4 bases removed from V and 1 base from J, the gap between germline ends came to 10 bases. CDR3 residues: CASSWDSRNTGELFF. DNA of the CDR3: TGTGCCAGCAGCTGGGACTCCCGGAACACCGGGGAGCTGTTTTTT.

This clonotype was seen many times. V is TRBV20-1 and J is TRBJ2-2; D ambiguous. The CDR3 runs 13 residues. V was pared by 4 bases and J by 6 bases, with 12 bases between. The germline gives CDR1 DFQATT, CDR2 SNEGSKA (reference sequence). CDR3 bases: TGCAGTGCTATAGGGTCGAGATCCGGGGAGCTGTTTTTT. Its translation is CSAIGSRSGELFF.

The CDR3 DNA is TGTGCCAGCAGCTTGCCGGGACAGGGTTCCGAGCAGTACTTC. Its protein product is CASSLPGQGSEQYF. V usage is TRBV5-6 and J usage is TRBJ2-7; 9 nucleotides agree with TRBD1. Germline V gene sequence: CDR1 SGHDT, CDR2 YYEEEE. This CDR3 comprises 14 residues. The V segment lost 1 base and the J segment 6 bases; nucleotides outside the gene matches: 5.

The CDR3 spells CASSPYGGNTDTQYF. The CDR3 bases are TGTGCCAGCAGCCCATATGGGGGGAACACAGATACGCAGTATTTT. J is TRBJ2-3 and V is TRBV7-2; D is possibly TRBD2 (6 bases). Germline-derived CDR1 and CDR2 are SGHTA and FQGNSA. Between the trimmed V and J ends, which lost 5 bases and 2 bases, there was a span of 14 bases. The CDR3 spans 15 residues.

A few counts support this clonotype. The chain combines TRBV5-4 with TRBJ2-5; tentative D call: TRBD2 (6 bases). V lost 2 bases, J lost 3 bases, and 14 bases lay in between. This CDR3 has 15 residues. Germline assignment: CDR1 SGHNT and CDR2 YYREEE (reference sequence). CDR3 protein: CASSLNAGIKETQYF. The CDR3 coding sequence is TGTGCCAGCAGCTTAAATGCGGGAATCAAAGAGACCCAGTACTTC.

A single count supports this clonotype. This CDR3 is CASSDRAGVNTEAFF. As DNA, the CDR3 is TGTGCCAGCAGTGACCGGGCAGGGGTGAACACTGAAGCTTTCTTT. The rearrangement uses TRBV6-4 and TRBJ1-1; TRBD1 is a possible D gene (6 bases). The CDR3 is made up of 15 amino acids. Trimming took off 2 bases at V and 0 bases at J, with 10 bases between the two ends. Germline loops: CDR1 MRHNA, CDR2 SNTAGT.

This clonotype was counted only a few times. The V gene is TRBV6-4, the J gene TRBJ2-2; D is uncertain. Germline V gives CDR1 MRHNA, CDR2 SNTAGT. Trimming took off 2 bases at V and 5 bases at J, with 6 bases between the two ends. The CDR3 has 13 residues. The CDR3 DNA is TGTGCCAGCAGTGACCTTCAAACCGGGGAGCTGTTTTTT. Its translation: CASSDLQTGELFF.

This clonotype was seen a handful of times. This sequence joins TRBV12-3 or TRBV12-4 and TRBJ2-3; D tentatively reads TRBD1 or TRBD2 (6 bases each). CDR3 length equals 15 residues. V gave up 2 bases and J gave up 4 bases, with 13 bases separating them. CDR3 region: CASSLSGDWADTQYF. Written as DNA, the CDR3 is TGTGCCAGCAGTTTATCAGGGGACTGGGCAGATACGCAGTATTTT.

The rearrangement joins TRBV11-2 to TRBJ2-5; weak D call: TRBD2 (6 bases). Germline V CDR1 and CDR2: SGHAT, FQNNGV. The CDR3 loop spans 14 amino acids. V was shortened by 8 bases and J by 5 bases, with 18 bases between the two germline ends. The CDR3 region is CASLIWGVGETQYF. CDR3 nucleotides: TGTGCCAGCCTTATATGGGGGGTGGGGGAGACCCAGTACTTC. Filled out from reference TRBV11-2 and TRBJ2-5, the complete variable domain reads EAGVAQSPRYKIIEKRQSVAFWCNPISGHATLYWYQQILGQGPKLLIQFQNNGVVDDSQLPKDRFSAERLKGVDSTLKIQPAKLEDSAVYLCASLIWGVGETQYFGPGTRLLVL.

This clonotype showed up just a few times. This chain uses TRBV6-6 with TRBJ2-5, with 10 bases aligning to TRBD1. Germline assignment: CDR1 MNHNY and CDR2 SVGAGI (reference sequence). With V trimmed by 0 bases and J by 1 base, 8 bases remained unmatched. The CDR3 totals 18 residues. CDR3 DNA: TGTGCCAGCAGTTACTCGCCGGGACAGGGGAGGGCCCAAGAGACCCAGTACTTC. Protein sequence: CASSYSPGQGRAQETQYF.

The V call is TRBV4-3, the J call TRBJ2-3; TRBD2 matches at 15 bases. V shed 5 bases, J shed 5 bases, and the junction held 8 bases outside the gene matches. This CDR3 has 17 amino acids. CDR1 is LGHNA and CDR2 is YSLEER in the germline V gene. Here the CDR3 DNA reads TGCGCCAGCAGCTTCGGACTAGCGGGGGGGTGGGGAGATACGCAGTATTTT. Its translation is CASSFGLAGGWGDTQYF.

Ten or more counts support this clonotype. The V gene is TRBV5-1, the J gene TRBJ1-1; D gene uncertain. V gave up 0 bases and J gave up 2 bases, with 11 bases separating them. Germline values: CDR1 SGHRS, CDR2 YFSETQ. The CDR3 totals 15 residues. CDR3 residues: CASSLDPGINTEAFF. In DNA form, the CDR3 reads TGCGCCAGCAGCTTGGATCCGGGAATAAACACTGAAGCTTTCTTT.